Included here is one T cell receptor beta chain sequence, with context. Sequenced by immunoSEQ multiplex PCR; TCRdb stores in-frame clones only, minus some. The sample contains around 140,000 clones, approximately 87% of which appear only once. The entry originates in a study of blood T cell repertoires in COVID-19. The overall study: Researchers got acute and convalescent COVID-19 samples from the United States, Italy and Spain. PBMCs, B-cell-depleted T cells, or T cells provided the cDNA or gDNA that made up the material.

The clonotype originates from a man aged 80 or over with acute or convalescent COVID-19. Sequenced sample: peripheral blood.

The CDR3 protein is CASGDRASYEQYF. The DNA of the CDR3 is TGCGCCAGCGGAGACAGGGCCTCCTACGAGCAGTACTTC. The chain recombines TRBV5-1 with TRBJ2-7; 7 positions agree with TRBD1. This CDR3 has 13 residues. Per germline, CDR1 SGHRS and CDR2 YFSETQ. The V and J ends lost 7 bases and 0 bases, in that order; junction bases with no gene match: 4.